A single sample gave rise to the 22 T cell receptor beta chains below, sequenced in a study of T cell responses to AZD1222 COVID-19 vaccine (dated by TCRdb to the early 2020s). The library was made by the immunoSEQ multiplex PCR assay. TCRdb limited this immuneACCESS table to in-frame rearrangements with V and J called. A share of clones is missing; checked studies link under half to unresolved V genes, and the rest is unexplained. This sample lists around 130,000 clones; around 90% were detected once. The top ten hold 5% to 5.5% of the sample. The meaning of the sample's time point label: baseline before first vaccination. The material sequenced was peripheral blood, taken on day 0 of AZD1222 vaccination. The source of these receptors is an adult in good health.

This chain joins TRBV29-1 and TRBJ2-7; D possibly matches TRBD1 or TRBD2 (5 bases each). Germline V gene sequence: CDR1 SQVTM, CDR2 ANQGSEA. This CDR3 comprises 15 residues. Trimming cost V 0 bases and J 7 bases, with 19 bases left between them. The CDR3 region is CSVEEQGVGWIEQYF. The CDR3 coding sequence is TGCAGCGTTGAAGAGCAGGGAGTGGGTTGGATAGAGCAGTACTTC.

The V and J genes are TRBV9 and TRBJ1-1, with D perhaps matching TRBD1 (5 bases). V gave up 2 bases and J gave up 0 bases, with 11 bases separating them. CDR3 size: 15 residues. CDR1 is SGDLS and CDR2 is YYNGEE in the germline V gene. CDR3 DNA: TGTGCCAGCAGCGTGTATGACAGAATGAACACTGAAGCTTTCTTT. It is translated as CASSVYDRMNTEAFF.

The V gene is TRBV19, the J gene TRBJ2-2; a possible D gene is TRBD1 (6 bases). With 5 bases removed from V and 4 bases from J, the gap between germline ends came to 14 bases. CDR1 is LNHDA, CDR2 SQIVND, per germline (reference sequence). CDR3 length equals 15 residues. The DNA for the CDR3 is TGTGCCAGTAGTTCCAAAGACAGGTTCACCGGGGAGCTGTTTTTT. Translated: CASSSKDRFTGELFF.

The chain uses TRBV10-1 and TRBJ1-1; perhaps TRBD1 as D (6 bases). Trimming took 7 bases from V and 3 from J, leaving 33 bases between them. CDR3 length: 20 residues. Germline assignment: CDR1 WNHNN and CDR2 SYGVQD (reference sequence). CDR3: CASTGTGKGGRSSYDTEAFF. CDR3 nucleotide sequence: TGCGCCAGCACTGGTACAGGGAAGGGGGGGAGATCCAGTTACGACACTGAAGCTTTCTTT.

The chain is built from TRBV6-5 and TRBJ2-3; 8 positions match TRBD2. V lost 0 bases, J lost 3 bases, and 5 bases stayed unmatched. The germline V gene has CDR1 MNHEY and CDR2 SVGAGI. The CDR3 contains 16 residues. CDR3 DNA: TGTGCCAGCAGTTACTCACCAGCGGGAGAGACAGATACGCAGTATTTT. Residues: CASSYSPAGETDTQYF.

V and J are TRBV3-1 (or the pseudogene TRBV3-2) and TRBJ2-1, with TRBD2 as a possible D gene (5 bases). Germline values: CDR1 LGHDT, CDR2 YNNKEL (reference sequence). This CDR3 has 18 amino acids. V was cut by 0 bases and J by 4 bases, with 19 bases left in between. The CDR3: CASSQEGAWASRYNEQFF. The CDR3 coding sequence is TGTGCCAGCAGCCAAGAAGGAGCATGGGCTAGCAGATACAATGAGCAGTTCTTC.

The chain links TRBV2 to TRBJ1-5; 10 positions match TRBD1. The germline gives CDR1 SNHLY, CDR2 FYNNEI. This CDR3 is built from 16 residues. Trimming at V came to 7 bases and at J to 0 bases, leaving 6 bases not matched to a gene. The CDR3: CASKPTGGHSNQPQHF. CDR3 DNA sequence: TGTGCCAGCAAACCGACAGGGGGCCATAGCAATCAGCCCCAGCATTTT.

The V gene is TRBV6-1, the J gene TRBJ1-1, with TRBD1 as a possible D gene (5 bases). From germline, CDR1 is MNHNS and CDR2 SASEGT. The CDR3 loop spans 15 amino acids. Trimming removed 0 bases at V and 7 bases at J, with 15 bases between. CDR3: CASSEALPSGIEAFF. The DNA of the CDR3 is TGTGCCAGCAGTGAAGCGCTGCCCTCAGGGATTGAAGCTTTCTTT.

There are a few counts of this clone. The chain links TRBV9 to TRBJ2-1, with TRBD2 matching 8 bases. Germline CDR1 SGDLS, CDR2 YYNGEE. V gave up 4 bases and J gave up 4 bases; unmatched junction bases: 7. This CDR3 region has 15 residues. This CDR3 reads CASSTSGDYYNEQFF. For the CDR3, the DNA is TGTGCCAGCAGCACTAGCGGAGACTATTACAATGAGCAGTTCTTC.

This chain joins TRBV27 and TRBJ2-7; 7 bases are shared with TRBD1. Germline CDR1 is MNHEY and CDR2 is SMNVEV (reference sequence). The CDR3 has 18 residues. Germline trimming cut 6 bases from V and 7 bases from J; bases unmatched to any gene: 24. The chain's CDR3 is CASSLSEGRQGRGSEQYF. The CDR3 DNA reads TGTGCCAGCAGCTTAAGCGAAGGAAGACAGGGTCGGGGATCGGAGCAGTACTTC.

The chain uses TRBV6-5 and TRBJ1-3; D is uncertain. Trimming left V 10 bases short and J 0 bases short, with 10 bases between. The CDR3 length is 13 residues. Per the germline V gene, CDR1 is MNHEY and CDR2 is SVGAGI. The CDR3: CATRTGSGNTIYF. The CDR3 DNA sequence: TGTGCCACCCGAACGGGCTCTGGAAACACCATATATTTT.

J is TRBJ1-2 and V is TRBV6-6, with D perhaps matching TRBD1 (6 bases). CDR1 and CDR2 from the germline V gene are MNHNY and SVGAGI (reference sequence). CDR3 length: 14 residues. V lost 6 bases and J 4 bases, leaving 15 bases between the germline ends. The DNA of the CDR3 is TGTGCCAGCAGAAACAGGACAGCTACCTATGGCTACACCTTC. The encoded protein is CASRNRTATYGYTF.

V is TRBV4-1 and J is TRBJ1-1, with no clear D. Germline assignment: CDR1 MGHRA and CDR2 YSYEKL. Deletions cut 1 base from V and 1 base from J, with 10 bases between. CDR3 length: 15 amino acids. This CDR3 is CASSQAWQENTEAFF. CDR3 in DNA: TGCGCCAGCAGCCAAGCGTGGCAGGAGAACACTGAAGCTTTCTTT.

CDR3 DNA sequence: TGTGCCAGCAGTGAAGCGAGTTACGAGCAGTACTTC. This gives the protein CASSEASYEQYF. The V and J genes are TRBV6-1 and TRBJ2-7; D is undetermined. The V gene's germline CDR1 is MNHNS and CDR2 SASEGT. V lost 0 bases and J lost 4, with 4 bases in between. The CDR3 is made up of 12 amino acids.

This rearrangement joins TRBV29-1 to TRBJ1-1, with D possibly matching TRBD1 (5 bases). The V gene's germline CDR1 is SQVTM and CDR2 ANQGSEA. V shed 7 bases and J shed 1 base, with 13 bases lying between them. This CDR3 region has 13 residues. The CDR3 DNA follows: TGCAGCGCGGTGGAGGGGACGAACACTGAAGCTTTCTTT. Protein sequence: CSAVEGTNTEAFF.

CDR3: CAWSLPTGGRSNQPQHF. The CDR3 DNA reads as TGTGCCTGGAGTCTCCCGACAGGGGGTCGGAGCAATCAGCCCCAGCATTTT. The chain employs TRBV30 and TRBJ1-5; 9 nucleotides line up with TRBD1. The CDR3 is made up of 17 amino acids. V was clipped by 2 bases and J by 1 base; unmatched bases: 9. From germline, CDR1 is GTSNPN and CDR2 SVGIG (reference sequence).

The rearrangement links TRBV11-2 to TRBJ2-5, with no clear D. This CDR3 is 13 amino acids long. Trimming took 5 bases from V and 1 from J, leaving 8 bases between them. Germline-derived CDR1 and CDR2 are SGHAT and FQNNGV. CDR3 region: CASSPGVQETQYF. CDR3 coding DNA: TGTGCCAGCAGCCCTGGGGTCCAAGAGACCCAGTACTTC.

The J gene is TRBJ1-4, the V gene TRBV3-1 (or the pseudogene TRBV3-2); D is unclear. Germline CDR1 LGHDT, CDR2 YNNKEL (reference sequence). V dropped 0 bases and J dropped 15 bases, with 11 bases sitting between them. The CDR3 is 12 amino acids. The CDR3 loop is CASSQERQKVFF. The CDR3 region has the DNA TGTGCCAGCAGCCAAGAGAGGCAGAAGGTGTTTTTT.

This rearrangement joins TRBV3-1 (or the pseudogene TRBV3-2) to TRBJ1-2; a possible D gene is TRBD1 (5 bases). The CDR3 contains 15 residues. Germline-derived CDR1 and CDR2 are LGHDT and YNNKEL (reference sequence). Trimming stripped 2 bases from V and 8 bases from J, with 18 bases between. The DNA of the CDR3 is TGTGCCAGCAGCCAACCTTCGACAGAAAGAGGCGGCTACACCTTC. Translation: CASSQPSTERGGYTF.

This clone was found once. The CDR3 sequence: CSVEDRGGEWGNEQYF. Here the CDR3 DNA reads TGCAGCGTTGAAGATCGAGGGGGGGAGTGGGGAAACGAGCAGTACTTC. This chain uses TRBV29-1 with TRBJ2-7, with D possibly TRBD2 on 7 matching bases. Germline lookup yields CDR1 SQVTM and CDR2 ANQGSEA. V was trimmed by 0 bases and J by 5 bases, leaving 20 bases between them. The CDR3 runs 16 residues.

This chain uses TRBV3-1 (or the pseudogene TRBV3-2) with TRBJ2-3; TRBD2 is a possible D gene (6 bases). Trimming cost V 1 base and J 1 base, with 12 bases left between them. The CDR3 is 16 amino acids. Germline V gives CDR1 LGHDT, CDR2 YNNKEL (reference sequence). CDR3 sequence (DNA): TGTGCCAGCAGCCAAGTCGGGGCTAGCGGCACAGATACGCAGTATTTT. Translation: CASSQVGASGTDTQYF.

The V and J genes are TRBV5-6 and TRBJ2-1; 8 bases align to TRBD1. The junction had 12 bases not matched to a gene; V was cut back by 6 bases and J by 7 bases. The CDR3 sequence is 15 residues long. Germline values: CDR1 SGHDT, CDR2 YYEEEE. The CDR3: CASKHPDRARNEQFF. As DNA, the CDR3 is TGTGCCAGCAAGCATCCGGACAGGGCTCGGAATGAGCAGTTCTTC.